Shown below are 19 T cell receptor beta chains from a single sample sequenced in a study of blood T cells in healthy people across ages. A sample-barcoded 5' primer and a J-beta primer mix were used in a second PCR of roughly 6 to 12 cycles. TCRdb fed the 5' RACE reads into MiXCR, producing one record per CDR3 protein. The sample records around 940,000 distinct CDR3 sequences, roughly 47% being singletons. Material: blood. The receptors shown here come from a woman between 55 and 75 years old in good health.

This sequence joins TRBV18 and TRBJ2-3, with D possibly TRBD2 on 6 matching bases. This CDR3 region has 15 residues. Per germline, CDR1 KGHSH and CDR2 LQKENI. The ends were cut back, 1 base at V and 6 bases at J, with 14 bases in the middle. The CDR3 sequence: CASSPRGMAADTQYF. The CDR3 DNA follows: TGTGCCAGCTCACCACGCGGGATGGCGGCGGATACGCAGTATTTT.

V and J are TRBV6-2 or TRBV6-3 and TRBJ1-2; D possibly corresponds to TRBD1 (5 bases). CDR3 size: 12 residues. CDR1 and CDR2 (germline): MNHEY, SVGEGT. Trimming took off 7 bases at V and 7 bases at J, with 13 bases between the two ends. CDR3 in DNA: TGTGCCAGCACCATGGTGGGGACTGGCTACACCTTC. Translated, it gives CASTMVGTGYTF.

This clonotype was picked up a small number of times. The chain couples TRBV27 to TRBJ2-7; D ambiguous. With 7 bases removed from V and 3 bases from J, the gap between germline ends came to 13 bases. Germline assignment: CDR1 MNHEY and CDR2 SMNVEV (reference sequence). CDR3 length: 13 amino acids. CDR3 bases: TGTGCCAGCATGTTTGCAGGCGGCTACGAGCAGTACTTC. This codes for CASMFAGGYEQYF.

The chain carries TRBV4-1 and TRBJ2-3; 8 nucleotides agree with TRBD2. Germline V gives CDR1 MGHRA, CDR2 YSYEKL. The ends lost 4 bases at V and 0 bases at J; junction bases unmatched: 12. This CDR3 comprises 18 residues. Here the CDR3 reads CASSRTSGGISSTDTQYF. The DNA of the CDR3 is TGCGCCAGCAGCCGTACTAGCGGAGGAATTTCTAGCACAGATACGCAGTATTTT.

This clonotype was counted once. An end of the junction differs from the germline gene, which may be a read error. The chain carries TRBV10-3 and TRBJ1-2; D may be TRBD1 (5 bases). This CDR3 spans 16 amino acids. Per the germline V gene, CDR1 is ENHRY and CDR2 is SYGVKD. CDR3 region: CANSESRQGEDYGYTF. The CDR3 nucleotides are TGTGCCAACAGTGAGTCAAGGCAGGGAGAAGACTATGGCTACACCTTC.

This clonotype was counted only a few times. The rearrangement joins TRBV6-5 to TRBJ1-5; D is unresolved. Germline CDR1 is MNHEY and CDR2 is SVGAGI. The V end lost 0 bases, the J end lost 0 bases, and 24 bases lay between the germline ends. This CDR3 is built from 21 residues. The CDR3 DNA reads TGTGCCAGCAGTTACTCTTTCCCTCCAATCCGAACGACTTATAGCAATCAGCCCCAGCATTTT. Residues: CASSYSFPPIRTTYSNQPQHF.

The chain carries TRBV12-3 or TRBV12-4 and TRBJ2-5; TRBD1 aligns across 8 bases. The length of the CDR3 is 15 residues. V lost 3 bases to trimming and J lost 1 base; unmatched junction nucleotides: 4. The CDR3 here is CASSFHRGSQETQYF. The CDR3 region has the DNA TGTGCCAGCAGTTTCCACAGGGGGTCCCAAGAGACCCAGTACTTC.

This clonotype was detected only a few times. The V and J genes are TRBV29-1 and TRBJ2-1; possibly TRBD2 for D (5 bases). CDR3 length: 11 residues. Deletions cut 5 bases from V and 8 bases from J, with 10 bases between. Per germline, CDR1 SQVTM and CDR2 ANQGSEA. In DNA, the CDR3 is TGCAGCGTTCGCGGGCGGGATGAGCAGTTCTTC. Encoded protein: CSVRGRDEQFF.

V usage is TRBV7-9 and J usage is TRBJ1-5; 7 bases align to TRBD1. Germline trimming cut 1 base from V and 7 bases from J; bases unmatched to any gene: 7. Germline values: CDR1 SEHNR, CDR2 FQNEAQ (reference sequence). CDR3 length equals 15 residues. The CDR3 protein is CASSLERGLGQPQHF. The CDR3 coding sequence is TGTGCCAGCAGCTTAGAAAGGGGGCTCGGACAGCCCCAGCATTTT.

This clonotype was detected only once. CDR3 in amino acids: CASSLRAGATYEQYF. In DNA, the CDR3 is TGTGCCAGCAGCTTGAGGGCGGGGGCAACCTACGAGCAGTACTTC. V gene TRBV5-5 combines with J gene TRBJ2-7, with D maybe TRBD2 (7 bases). Deletions cut 1 base from V and 2 bases from J, with 13 bases between. Germline CDR1 reads SGHKS; CDR2 reads YYEKEE (reference sequence). The CDR3 runs 15 residues. Based on the CDR3 plus reference TRBV5-5 and TRBJ2-7, the full variable domain is DAGVTQSPTHLIKTRGQQVTLRCSPISGHKSVSWYQQVLGQGPQFIFQYYEKEERGRGNFPDRFSARQFPNYSSELNVNALLLGDSALYLCASSLRAGATYEQYFGPGTRLTVT.

V is TRBV20-1 and J is TRBJ2-5; perhaps D is TRBD1 or TRBD2 (5 bases each). In germline, CDR1 is DFQATT, CDR2 SNEGSKA (reference sequence). The CDR3 is 12 amino acids. V was clipped by 0 bases and J by 10 bases, with 12 bases between them. CDR3 DNA sequence: TGCAGTGCTAGAGACGTGGGACGGAGCCAGTACTTC. Residues: CSARDVGRSQYF.

The V gene is TRBV6-1, the J gene TRBJ1-2; TRBD1 matches at 7 bases. CDR3 size: 14 residues. Trimming cost V 4 bases and J 4 bases; bases outside gene matches: 6. Germline CDR1 reads MNHNS; CDR2 reads SASEGT. The CDR3 reads CASSGGTEIYGYTF. CDR3 DNA: TGTGCCAGCAGTGGCGGGACAGAGATCTATGGCTACACCTTC.

The chain recombines TRBV11-2 with TRBJ2-7; D unclear. CDR1 is SGHAT, CDR2 FQNNGV, per germline. The V gene lost 2 bases and the J gene lost 0 bases, with 14 bases spanning the gap. The CDR3 is made up of 16 amino acids. CDR3 nucleotide sequence: TGTGCCAGCAGCTTAAATTATGGGTGGAGCTCCTACGAGCAGTACTTC. This sequence encodes CASSLNYGWSSYEQYF.

V gene TRBV30 combines with J gene TRBJ2-4; TRBD1 is a possible D gene (5 bases). Germline CDR1 GTSNPN, CDR2 SVGIG (reference sequence). The ends were cut back, 0 bases at V and 6 bases at J, with 15 bases in the middle. The CDR3 loop spans 15 amino acids. The CDR3 protein is CAWSVGQGERNIQYF. Written as DNA, the CDR3 is TGTGCCTGGAGTGTGGGCCAGGGTGAAAGAAACATTCAGTACTTC.

This clonotype was picked up a small number of times. DNA of the CDR3: TGCAGTGCTAGAGATCCCAGCTACAATGAGCAGTTCTTC. Translation: CSARDPSYNEQFF. The chain has TRBV20-1 and TRBJ2-1, with no clear D. Germline V gene data show CDR1 as DFQATT and CDR2 as SNEGSKA (reference sequence). The CDR3 is made up of 13 amino acids. Trimming shortened V by 0 bases and J by 3 bases, and 6 bases separated the two germline ends.

Comment on this clonotype: A read error may account for a junction end that differs from germline. The gene calls are TRBV6-5 and TRBJ2-6, with a possible D match to TRBD1 (5 bases). CDR1 and CDR2 (germline): MNHEY, SVGAGI. CDR3 length: 13 amino acids. Here the CDR3 DNA reads TGTGCCGGCAGGGATTTTGGGGCCAACGTCCTGACTTTC. It is translated as CAGRDFGANVLTF.

The rearrangement links TRBV10-3 to TRBJ2-5; possible D gene TRBD2, 6 bases. The CDR3 extends over 13 amino acids. CDR1 ENHRY and CDR2 SYGVKD come from the germline V gene. The germline V and J ends were trimmed by 10 bases and 0 bases, with 12 bases remaining between them. DNA for the CDR3: TGTGCCACCTCGGGAGCGAACCAAGAGACCCAGTACTTC. Translated, it gives CATSGANQETQYF.

V and J are TRBV6-2 or TRBV6-3 and TRBJ2-1, with D perhaps matching TRBD1 (5 bases). Germline V gene sequence: CDR1 MNHEY, CDR2 SVGEGT. Trimming took 7 bases from V and 9 from J, leaving 7 bases between them. This CDR3 has 10 amino acids. The CDR3 region has the DNA TGTGCCAGCAAAGGGGCTGAGCAGTTCTTC. Protein sequence: CASKGAEQFF.

There are a few counts of this clonotype. The DNA for the CDR3 is TGTGCCAGCAGCCCCAGACTAGCGGGAGGCGAGCAGTACTTC. Protein product: CASSPRLAGGEQYF. The rearrangement links TRBV4-2 to TRBJ2-7; 13 bases are a match to TRBD2. The CDR3 totals 14 residues. Germline V gene lookup returns CDR1 LGHNA and CDR2 YNFKEQ. V shed 4 bases, J shed 6 bases, and the junction held 3 bases outside the gene matches.